This T cell receptor (beta chain) was sequenced in a study of blood T cell repertoires in COVID-19. The overall study: Sources were T cells, B-cell-depleted T cells, or PBMCs; the material itself was cDNA or gDNA.

Source study methods: Researchers report that nucleated cell counts were estimated from reference gene primer amplification. Some clones are missing from TCRdb's copy, which holds only in-frame ones; the method was immunoSEQ multiplex PCR. From that table come the V and J calls and clone size; the DNA was used to work out D and trimming. The sample has some 220,000 clones; roughly nine tenths are singletons. Individuals drawn from about 26 US areas were about 18 to 95 years old. Assignments of participants to cohorts depended upon their own reported clinical history. This receptor was obtained from a woman between 45 and 60 years old in a cohort exposed to, infected with or recovered from COVID-19 (not recorded which). Sequencing was performed on PBMCs or T cells enriched from blood (not recorded which).

The CDR3 sequence: CASSQSSGPRGETQYF. The CDR3 DNA follows: TGTGCCAGCAGCCAGAGTAGTGGTCCGCGGGGAGAGACCCAGTACTTC. V usage is TRBV3-1 (or the pseudogene TRBV3-2) and J usage is TRBJ2-5; tentatively, D is TRBD2 (6 bases). The V and J ends lost 3 bases and 4 bases respectively, with 18 bases between them. The CDR3 is 16 amino acids. Germline assignment: CDR1 LGHDT and CDR2 YNNKEL (reference sequence).